A selection of T cell receptor beta chains follows, all from one sample in a study of T cells in Graves' hyperthyroidism and ophthalmopathy. TCRdb analysed the multiplex PCR reads with MiXCR anew, one entry per CDR3 protein. The table includes 500,000 to 600,000 distinct CDR3 sequences, 40% to 55% detected once. Sample: peripheral blood or thyroid tissue (not recorded which). The receptors were gathered from an adult woman with Graves' disease, either hyperthyroidism or ophthalmopathy (not recorded which). Both conserved end residues are part of each CDR3. D genes are given only for firm matches. Not every row has a clone size; where given, it reads once, few, many or a size class.

TRBJ2-5	many	NA	17	TRBV7-2	CASSLNMAGGRGETQYF	TGTGCCAGCAGCTTAAATATGGCGGGTGGAAGAGGAGAGACCCAGTACTTC
TRBJ1-1	many	TRBD1	10	TRBV20-1	CRGQGVSTFF	TGCAGGGGACAGGGGGTCAGTACTTTCTTT
TRBJ2-7	few	NA	12	TRBV27	CASGRKVYEQYF	TGTGCCAGCGGGAGGAAGGTATACGAGCAGTACTTC
TRBJ2-7	many	NA	14	TRBV19	CASSIIARTYEQYF	TGTGCCAGTAGTATAATAGCCAGGACTTACGAGCAGTACTTC
TRBJ1-2	many	TRBD1	15	TRBV12-3/TRBV12-4	CASSPGGRGTYGYTF	TGTGCCAGCAGTCCAGGGGGCAGGGGGACCTATGGCTACACCTTC
TRBJ2-5	NA	NA	15	TRBV24-1	CATSDLDQGPETQYF	TGTGCCACCAGTGATTTGGATCAGGGACCAGAGACCCAGTACTTC
TRBJ2-5	many	NA	14	TRBV28	CASSLYGRGETQYF	TGTGCCAGCAGTTTATACGGCAGGGGAGAGACCCAGTACTTC
TRBJ1-5	NA	TRBD1	15	TRBV19	CASSSGTAKNQPQHF	TGTGCCAGTAGCTCCGGGACAGCCAAAAATCAGCCCCAGCATTTT
TRBJ2-7	many	NA	15	TRBV5-5	CASSLRMRNDYEQYF	TGTGCCAGCAGCTTAAGGATGAGGAACGACTACGAGCAGTACTTC
TRBJ2-5	many	NA	17	TRBV2	CASGAVFSDKFRETQYF	TGTGCCAGCGGCGCCGTTTTTTCGGACAAATTTAGGGAGACCCAGTACTTC
TRBJ2-2	NA	NA	15	TRBV7-9	CASSFSRGSTGELFF	TGTGCCAGCAGCTTTAGTAGGGGATCAACCGGGGAGCTGTTTTTT
TRBJ1-1	many	TRBD1	13	TRBV7-3	CASSPTGVTEAFF	TGTGCCAGCAGCCCCACAGGGGTAACTGAAGCTTTCTTT
TRBJ1-1	many	TRBD1	16	TRBV4-1	CASSQWDRGRRTEAFF	TGCGCCAGCAGCCAATGGGACAGGGGGCGACGAACTGAAGCTTTCTTT
TRBJ1-1	NA	NA	14	TRBV25-1	CASSARTARTEAFF	TGTGCCAGCAGCGCTCGGACAGCGCGCACTGAAGCTTTCTTT
TRBJ2-7	many	NA	17	TRBV5-1	CASRVWAGPTVNYEQYF	TGCGCCAGCAGAGTTTGGGCTGGACCGACGGTCAACTACGAGCAGTACTTC
TRBJ1-6	many	NA	14	TRBV5-1	CASSPEGYNSPLHF	TGCGCCAGCAGCCCAGAAGGGTATAATTCACCCCTCCACTTT
TRBJ1-2	NA	TRBD1	16	TRBV10-3	CAISEFRDRGDYGYTF	TGTGCCATCAGTGAGTTCCGGGACAGGGGAGACTATGGCTACACCTTC
TRBJ1-2	many	TRBD1	15	TRBV10-2	CASSFNRGSNYGYTF	TGCGCCAGCAGCTTCAACAGGGGATCAAACTATGGCTACACCTTC
TRBJ1-5	many	TRBD1	15	TRBV27	CASSSDRGSNKPQHF	TGTGCCAGCAGCTCTGACAGGGGATCAAATAAGCCCCAGCATTTT
TRBJ1-1	many	NA	14	TRBV25-1	CASSEYGEGTEAFF	TGTGCCAGCAGTGAGTATGGAGAGGGCACTGAAGCTTTCTTT
TRBJ2-2	NA	NA	14	TRBV15	CATSSEGNTGELFF	TGTGCCACCAGCAGTGAGGGGAACACCGGGGAGCTGTTTTTT
TRBJ2-7	NA	NA	12	TRBV20-1	CSAGGASYEQYF	TGCAGTGCTGGGGGGGCCTCCTACGAGCAGTACTTC
TRBJ2-2	NA	NA	12	TRBV2	CASSEAQRGLFF	TGTGCCAGCAGTGAAGCGCAAAGGGGGCTGTTTTTT
TRBJ2-7	many	TRBD2	15	TRBV25-1	CASSDWAGGVNEQYF	TGTGCCAGCAGTGATTGGGCGGGAGGAGTAAACGAGCAGTACTTC
TRBJ2-4	NA	TRBD2	16	TRBV14	CASSPGGRLAKNIQYF	TGTGCCAGCAGCCCGGGGGGACGGCTAGCCAAAAACATTCAGTACTTC
TRBJ1-2	many	NA	15	TRBV4-1	CASSQGPGLNYGYTF	TGCGCCAGCAGCCAAGGACCAGGACTTAACTATGGCTACACCTTC
TRBJ2-5	NA	NA	15	TRBV2	CASNTGETAQETQYF	TGTGCCAGCAATACGGGCGAAACGGCCCAAGAGACCCAGTACTTC
TRBJ1-2	NA	TRBD1	14	TRBV28	CASSAGTGYYGYTF	TGTGCCAGCAGCGCCGGGACAGGGTACTATGGCTACACCTTC
TRBJ1-2	NA	TRBD1	13	TRBV12-3/TRBV12-4	CASTPGRGYGYTF	TGTGCCAGCACCCCGGGCAGGGGGTATGGCTACACCTTC
TRBJ1-2	many	NA	16	TRBV13	CASSLGVNGGSEGYTF	TGTGCCAGCAGCTTGGGCGTAAACGGGGGGAGCGAGGGCTACACCTTC
TRBJ1-5	NA	TRBD1	14	TRBV15	CATSRDRVSQPQHF	TGTGCCACCAGCAGGGACAGGGTATCCCAGCCCCAGCATTTT
TRBJ2-5	NA	TRBD2	15	TRBV2	CASSEGGLALETQYF	TGTGCCAGCAGTGAAGGTGGACTAGCGTTAGAGACCCAGTACTTC
TRBJ1-5	many	NA	15	TRBV7-8	CASSGPGESNQPQHF	TGTGCCAGCAGCGGGCCAGGGGAAAGCAATCAGCCCCAGCATTTT
TRBJ2-3	NA	NA	15	TRBV29-1	CSVEEGATSTDTQYF	TGCAGCGTTGAGGAGGGAGCAACTAGCACAGATACGCAGTATTTT
TRBJ2-7	NA	TRBD1	16	TRBV10-2	CASSGTRTGDGVEQYF	TGCGCCAGCAGTGGAACGAGGACAGGGGATGGGGTCGAGCAGTACTTC
TRBJ2-7	many	NA	15	TRBV7-9	CASSLDKGLPYEQYF	TGTGCCAGCAGCTTAGACAAGGGGCTACCCTACGAGCAGTACTTC
TRBJ2-1	once	NA	14	TRBV10-3	CAISGLQGLNEQFF	TGTGCCATCAGTGGGTTACAGGGACTCAATGAGCAGTTCTTC
TRBJ1-2	NA	TRBD1	13	TRBV5-5	CASSRRGFYGYTF	TGTGCCAGCAGCCGCAGGGGGTTCTATGGCTACACCTTC